This T cell receptor beta chain was sequenced in a study of cytomegalovirus exposure and HLA in healthy donors. Whole-study findings and limits: Rarity marked most TCR sequences, yet some public TCRs occurred in many donors. An observed cluster of highly shared sequence variants was recorded as a likely sequencing artifact. Differences between HLA loci emerged in a later analysis of TCR association rates, with DRB1 most and HLA-C fewest. As was reported, the HLA-A and HLA-B alleles of most subjects were accurately predicted from TCR beta sequences.

Regarding this clone: The antigen is not known.

V was clipped by 9 bases and J by 7 bases, with 14 bases between them. The CDR3 consists of 13 residues. In germline, CDR1 is SGDLS, CDR2 YYNGEE. PCR primers comprised 60 Vbeta and 13 Jbeta primers. The table came from immunoSEQ multiplex PCR; TCRdb's copy has only in-frame clones and leaves some out. The sample lists some 150,000 clones, roughly 81% occurring once. This receptor was identified in a woman younger than 35 in good health and CMV-seronegative. Material: PBMCs. This chain connects TRBV9 to TRBJ1-6; tentative D call: TRBD1 (6 bases). This CDR3 reads CATATGPNSPLHF. CDR3 nucleotides: TGTGCCACAGCGACAGGTCCGAATTCACCCCTCCACTTT.